This passage covers 27 T cell receptor beta chains from one sample sequenced in a study of shared clonotypes between healthy human individuals. The data were produced by immunoSEQ multiplex PCR, yet TCRdb's version contains in-frame clones alone and is incomplete. Of about 2.4 million clones listed, 93% are singletons. Sequences were obtained from naive CD4+ T cells from PBMCs. Subset indicated: CD45RA+ positively selected. The receptors stem from a man between 18 and 29 years old in good health. Some clones in this sample may be carry-over from other donors' samples.

This clone has just a few counts. The genes are TRBV29-1 and TRBJ2-3; D is possibly TRBD1 (6 bases). With 3 bases removed from V and 4 bases from J, the gap between germline ends came to 14 bases. Germline loops: CDR1 SQVTM, CDR2 ANQGSEA. This CDR3 spans 14 amino acids. CDR3 sequence reads: CSVEGTQGPDTQYF. In nucleotides, the CDR3 is TGCAGCGTTGAGGGGACACAGGGTCCAGATACGCAGTATTTT.

This clone was recorded a few times. The same CDR3 arises from other DNA sequences in this sample as well. The genes are TRBV2 and TRBJ1-2, with D possibly TRBD1 on 5 matching bases. The germline V gene has CDR1 SNHLY and CDR2 FYNNEI. Between the trimmed V and J ends, which lost 7 bases and 4 bases, there was a span of 7 bases. This CDR3 is 11 amino acids long. DNA of the CDR3: TGTGCCAGCACGGGGGTCTATGGCTACACCTTC. Translating gives CASTGVYGYTF.

The chain joins TRBV5-5 to TRBJ1-5; 8 bases line up with TRBD1. J gave up 7 bases and V 2 bases, and 5 bases lay outside the gene matches. There are 14 residues in the CDR3. Germline values: CDR1 SGHKS, CDR2 YYEKEE (reference sequence). CDR3 DNA sequence: TGTGCCAGCAGCTTAGACAGGGGCGGCCAGCCCCAGCATTTT. It is translated as CASSLDRGGQPQHF.

Only one count was recorded for this clone. The chain combines TRBV29-1 with TRBJ2-1, with D possibly being TRBD1 (6 bases). V shed 6 bases and J shed 6 bases, with 18 bases lying between them. This CDR3 is 14 amino acids long. The germline V gene encodes CDR1 SQVTM and CDR2 ANQGSEA. The CDR3 nucleotides read TGCAGCGTAGAGGGACAAATGAGCCCCAATGAGCAGTTCTTC. It codes for CSVEGQMSPNEQFF.

Here the CDR3 DNA reads TGTGCCAGCAGTCGGACTAGCGGCCCAGATTACAATGAGCAGTTCTTC. It is translated as CASSRTSGPDYNEQFF. This rearrangement joins TRBV27 to TRBJ2-1, with 10 bases matching TRBD2. Germline assignment: CDR1 MNHEY and CDR2 SMNVEV (reference sequence). The length of the CDR3 is 16 residues. Losses at the gene ends were 5 bases for V and 4 bases for J; bases not matched to a gene: 8.

The chain uses TRBV5-1 and TRBJ1-1; no clear D. Trimming pared 2 bases from V and 1 base from J, leaving 6 bases between. Germline V gene sequence: CDR1 SGHRS, CDR2 YFSETQ. The CDR3 spans 13 residues. In DNA, the CDR3 is TGCGCCAGCAGCTTTGATGAGAACACTGAAGCTTTCTTT. Translating gives CASSFDENTEAFF.

The V call is TRBV4-1, the J call TRBJ1-1, with D perhaps matching TRBD1 (6 bases). Trimming removed 6 bases at V and 4 bases at J, with 15 bases between. Germline V gives CDR1 MGHRA, CDR2 YSYEKL. The CDR3 has 14 amino acids. The CDR3 sequence: CASRSGGEFTEAFF. CDR3 nucleotide sequence: TGCGCCAGCAGATCGGGGGGCGAGTTCACTGAAGCTTTCTTT.

The genes are TRBV9 and TRBJ1-3, with 7 bases aligning to TRBD1. Germline V gene lookup returns CDR1 SGDLS and CDR2 YYNGEE. The V and J ends lost 5 bases and 1 base, in that order; junction bases with no gene match: 3. The CDR3 extends over 14 amino acids. CDR3 DNA: TGTGCCAGCAGTCGACAGGGATCTGGAAACACCATATATTTT. Encoded protein: CASSRQGSGNTIYF.

The V gene is TRBV19, the J gene TRBJ2-1; possibly TRBD2 for D (6 bases). CDR1 is LNHDA and CDR2 is SQIVND in the germline V gene (reference sequence). The CDR3 is 12 residues long. V lost 3 bases, J lost 12 bases, and 12 bases lay in between. This CDR3 is CASSIYPAGQFF. CDR3 sequence (DNA): TGTGCCAGTAGTATTTATCCAGCGGGGCAGTTCTTC.

V is TRBV12-5 and J is TRBJ2-2; 10 nucleotides match TRBD1. CDR1 is LGHNT, CDR2 FRNRAP, per germline. There are 16 residues in the CDR3. V gave up 2 bases and J gave up 3 bases; unmatched junction bases: 3. CDR3 in amino acids: CASGLRQGAYTGELFF. The CDR3 bases are TGTGCTAGTGGTTTGAGACAGGGGGCTTACACCGGGGAGCTGTTTTTT.

In nucleotides, the CDR3 is TGTGCCTGGAGCGACAGGGCTGGTCAGCCCCAGCATTTT. Translated, it gives CAWSDRAGQPQHF. The rearrangement joins TRBV30 to TRBJ1-5; 7 positions match TRBD1. Per the germline V gene, CDR1 is GTSNPN and CDR2 is SVGIG (reference sequence). J lost 6 bases, V lost 3 bases, and 5 bases had no gene match. The CDR3 loop spans 13 amino acids.

V usage is TRBV18 and J usage is TRBJ2-2, with a tentative D call TRBD1 (6 bases). This CDR3 spans 14 amino acids. Germline loops: CDR1 KGHSH, CDR2 LQKENI. The V and J ends lost 3 bases and 6 bases respectively, with 11 bases between them. For the CDR3, the DNA is TGTGCCAGCTCACCTCAACAGGGTCCCGGGGAGCTGTTTTTT. This encodes CASSPQQGPGELFF.

The chain combines TRBV4-3 with TRBJ1-2; D is uncertain. This CDR3 spans 16 amino acids. Germline loops: CDR1 LGHNA, CDR2 YSLEER. V was pared by 0 bases and J by 5 bases, with 16 bases between. In nucleotides, the CDR3 is TGCGCCAGCAGCCAAGATCGAGAGACGCTAGCGTATGGCTACACCTTC. This encodes CASSQDRETLAYGYTF.

The chain recombines TRBV28 with TRBJ1-1, with a tentative D call TRBD1 (6 bases). V lost 5 bases and J 1 base, leaving 11 bases between the germline ends. The CDR3 spans 14 residues. CDR1 is MDHEN, CDR2 SYDVKM, per germline. The chain's CDR3 is CASSTRGGNTEAFF. The DNA for the CDR3 is TGTGCCAGCAGTACGAGGGGGGGGAACACTGAAGCTTTCTTT.

The gene calls are TRBV28 and TRBJ1-2; D unclear. V was clipped by 5 bases and J by 4 bases, with 20 bases between them. The length of the CDR3 is 16 residues. The V gene's germline CDR1 is MDHEN and CDR2 SYDVKM. In DNA, the CDR3 is TGTGCCAGCAGTCCCTTAGAGGGCCATTCGACCTATGGCTACACCTTC. This sequence encodes CASSPLEGHSTYGYTF.

J is TRBJ2-1 and V is TRBV5-1; weak D call: TRBD1 (6 bases). Germline CDR1 and CDR2: SGHRS and YFSETQ. V shed 5 bases and J shed 9 bases, with 24 bases lying between them. The CDR3 contains 16 residues. CDR3 loop: CASSSNPTGSIGEQFF. The CDR3 coding sequence is TGCGCCAGCAGTTCTAACCCGACAGGTTCTATCGGTGAGCAGTTCTTC.

CDR3 nucleotides: TGTGCCAGCAGTTTAGGGGGGTGGAATTCACCCCTCCACTTT. Its translation: CASSLGGWNSPLHF. The chain employs TRBV28 and TRBJ1-6; D may be TRBD1 (5 bases). CDR3 length equals 14 residues. CDR1 is MDHEN and CDR2 is SYDVKM in the germline V gene. V lost 2 bases to trimming and J lost 7 bases, with 9 bases between them.

The chain employs TRBV10-3 and TRBJ2-5, with D unclear. V lost 4 bases and J lost 2, with 11 bases in between. The CDR3 has 14 amino acids. Germline V gene data show CDR1 as ENHRY and CDR2 as SYGVKD. As DNA, the CDR3 is TGTGCCATCAGTGTCGCGGAGTGGCAAGAGACCCAGTACTTC. Translation: CAISVAEWQETQYF.

In its sample, this clone was seen once. The chain uses TRBV5-4 and TRBJ1-1; D is ambiguous. The length of the CDR3 is 15 residues. V dropped 4 bases and J dropped 1 base, with 14 bases sitting between them. From germline, CDR1 is SGHNT and CDR2 YYREEE (reference sequence). CDR3 bases: TGTGCCAGCAGCCTGCCGGTCCGGACGAACACTGAAGCTTTCTTT. Translation gives CASSLPVRTNTEAFF.

This chain connects TRBV6-1 to TRBJ1-4, with 10 bases fitting TRBD1. This CDR3 has 15 residues. CDR1 and CDR2 (germline): MNHNS, SASEGT. V lost 4 bases and J lost 8; bases outside the gene matches: 7. The CDR3 here is CASSGTGGRGEKLFF. The DNA of the CDR3 is TGTGCCAGCAGTGGGACAGGGGGTCGGGGGGAAAAACTGTTTTTT.

The rearrangement joins TRBV19 to TRBJ2-5, with D perhaps TRBD2 (6 bases). Trimming took off 3 bases at V and 5 bases at J, with 16 bases between the two ends. Germline CDR1 and CDR2: LNHDA and SQIVND (reference sequence). This CDR3 is 15 amino acids long. The CDR3 DNA reads TGTGCCAGTAGTATGGGGACTCTGGGGAGGGAGACCCAGTACTTC. It yields the protein CASSMGTLGRETQYF.

The chain links TRBV5-1 to TRBJ1-6; D is perhaps TRBD1 (5 bases). In germline, CDR1 is SGHRS, CDR2 YFSETQ. Trimming cost V 0 bases and J 3 bases, with 10 bases left between them. The CDR3 has 16 amino acids. The CDR3 nucleotides are TGCGCCAGCAGCTTGGGCCAGGGAAACTATAATTCACCCCTCCACTTT. Its protein product is CASSLGQGNYNSPLHF.

The V gene is TRBV19, the J gene TRBJ2-7; D remains unclear. Trimming left V 5 bases short and J 5 bases short, with 13 bases between. This CDR3 contains 13 residues. CDR1 and CDR2 (germline): LNHDA, SQIVND (reference sequence). The CDR3 is CASSPTGFNEQYF. The CDR3 DNA reads as TGTGCCAGTAGTCCTACCGGGTTCAACGAGCAGTACTTC.

This sequence joins TRBV28 and TRBJ1-4, with D tentatively TRBD1 (5 bases). V shed 6 bases and J shed 0 bases, with 8 bases lying between them. In germline, CDR1 is MDHEN, CDR2 SYDVKM. The CDR3 extends over 14 amino acids. The CDR3: CASRGHSTNEKLFF. The CDR3 nucleotides read TGTGCCAGCAGAGGACATTCAACTAATGAAAAACTGTTTTTT.

This rearrangement joins TRBV19 to TRBJ1-1; maybe TRBD1 (5 bases). V was cut by 6 bases and J by 1 base, with 12 bases left in between. From germline, CDR1 is LNHDA and CDR2 SQIVND (reference sequence). The CDR3 is 14 residues long. The CDR3, as DNA: TGTGCCAGTAGCGGACGGGGACCGAACACTGAAGCTTTCTTT. It specifies CASSGRGPNTEAFF.

This clone was detected only a few times. The rearrangement joins TRBV6-1 to TRBJ1-1; D possibly corresponds to TRBD1 (5 bases). The V end lost 7 bases, the J end lost 0 bases, and 12 bases lay between the germline ends. Germline lookup yields CDR1 MNHNS and CDR2 SASEGT. This CDR3 contains 14 residues. CDR3 sequence: CASNGHWMNTEAFF. CDR3 nucleotides: TGTGCCAGCAACGGACATTGGATGAACACTGAAGCTTTCTTT.

This clone appeared a few times. The rearrangement joins TRBV29-1 to TRBJ1-1; D uncertain. In germline, CDR1 is SQVTM, CDR2 ANQGSEA. V lost 6 bases and J lost 2, with 13 bases in between. The CDR3 sequence is 13 residues long. CDR3 in amino acids: CSVAEDRNTEAFF. CDR3 sequence (DNA): TGCAGCGTAGCTGAGGATAGAAACACTGAAGCTTTCTTT.